These T cell receptor beta chains were read from a single sample in a study of blood T cell repertoires in COVID-19. Data came from immunoSEQ multiplex PCR; TCRdb stores just in-frame clones and leaves some out. The table has 25,000 to 35,000 clones, about 91% seen once. The sample taken for sequencing was peripheral blood. These receptors came from a man aged 50 to 59 with active COVID-19. Both conserved end residues are part of each CDR3. D genes are given only for firm matches. Where a row states a size, it is once, few, many or the class of an expanded clone; other rows omit it.

cdr3_aa,cdr3_nt,d_call,v_call,clone_size,j_call
CAWSVTGWVYGYTF,TGTGCCTGGAGTGTAACAGGGTGGGTCTATGGCTACACCTTC,.,TRBV30,.,TRBJ1-2
CASSLVGGEKLFF,TGTGCCAGCAGCCTAGTGGGGGGGGAAAAACTGTTTTTT,.,TRBV7-6,.,TRBJ1-4
CASSLGGRGSLQETQYF,TGCGCCAGCAGCTTGGGGGGGCGCGGGAGCCTCCAAGAGACCCAGTACTTC,.,TRBV5-1,.,TRBJ2-5
CASSTLGRLYF,TGTGCCAGCAGCACCCTCGGCAGGTTATATTTT,.,TRBV7-6,.,TRBJ1-3
CASSFERGAYEQYF,TGTGCCAGCAGCTTCGAGCGGGGGGCCTACGAGCAGTACTTC,TRBD2,TRBV11-1,.,TRBJ2-7
CASSLKDRGNEQFF,TGCGCCAGCAGCTTAAAGGACAGGGGCAATGAGCAGTTCTTC,TRBD1,TRBV5-1,.,TRBJ2-1
CASSLDGAGGGDTQYF,TGTGCCAGCAGCTTAGATGGGGCGGGAGGGGGCGATACGCAGTATTTT,TRBD2,TRBV11-2,few,TRBJ2-3
CAWSPGTSYEQYF,TGTGCCTGGAGTCCAGGGACTTCCTACGAGCAGTACTTC,.,TRBV30,.,TRBJ2-7
CASSLGQGAGETQYF,TGTGCCAGCAGTTTAGGACAGGGGGCGGGAGAGACCCAGTACTTC,TRBD1,TRBV27,.,TRBJ2-5
CASSIPGETEAFF,TGTGCCAGTAGTATTCCAGGGGAGACTGAAGCTTTCTTT,.,TRBV19,.,TRBJ1-1
CAWTEGGISSTEAFF,TGTGCCTGGACCGAAGGGGGCATTAGTAGCACTGAAGCTTTCTTT,TRBD1,TRBV30,.,TRBJ1-1
CASSGQGTYEQYF,TGTGCCAGCAGCGGACAGGGAACCTACGAGCAGTACTTC,TRBD1,TRBV6-5,.,TRBJ2-7
CASSPRRDTQYF,TGTGCCAGCAGCCCCCGCCGGGATACGCAGTATTTT,.,TRBV12-3/TRBV12-4,.,TRBJ2-3
CASGSGSSFLTDTQYF,TGTGCTAGTGGTTCAGGATCCTCCTTTCTCACAGATACGCAGTATTTT,.,TRBV12-5,.,TRBJ2-3
CASTSEQVNSGANVLTF,TGTGCCAGTACCTCCGAGCAGGTTAACTCTGGGGCCAACGTCCTGACTTTC,.,TRBV19,.,TRBJ2-6
CASSFPPGTSGGAAPQYF,TGTGCCAGCAGTTTTCCCCCCGGGACTAGCGGGGGGGCAGCGCCGCAGTATTTT,TRBD2,TRBV27,.,TRBJ2-3
CASSYGTSGEMNEQFF,TGTGCCAGCAGCTACGGGACTAGCGGGGAGATGAATGAGCAGTTCTTC,TRBD2,TRBV3-1/TRBV3-2,.,TRBJ2-1
CASSLVPDRANTEAFF,TGCGCCAGCAGCTTGGTACCCGACAGGGCGAACACTGAAGCTTTCTTT,TRBD1,TRBV5-1,.,TRBJ1-1
CASSPDRETNEKLFF,TGTGCCAGCAGCCCCGACAGGGAAACTAATGAAAAACTGTTTTTT,TRBD1,TRBV9,once,TRBJ1-4
CATSRDYGGGNTEAFF,TGTGCCACCAGCAGAGATTACGGGGGAGGGAACACTGAAGCTTTCTTT,.,TRBV15,.,TRBJ1-1
CASGSNRVQPQHF,TGCGCCAGCGGGTCGAACAGGGTTCAGCCCCAGCATTTT,.,TRBV10-2,.,TRBJ1-5
CASTGTGVYGYTF,TGCGCCAGCACGGGAACAGGGGTCTATGGCTACACCTTC,TRBD1,TRBV5-1,.,TRBJ1-2
CASSLGTRTVNTGELFF,TGTGCCAGCAGCTTAGGGACCCGGACTGTGAACACCGGGGAGCTGTTTTTT,.,TRBV7-9,.,TRBJ2-2
CASSQEVLGQGEAFF,TGTGCCAGCAGCCAAGAGGTGTTAGGACAGGGGGAAGCTTTCTTT,TRBD1,TRBV3-1/TRBV3-2,.,TRBJ1-1
CSVVGTGGRGYTF,TGCAGCGTGGTGGGGACAGGGGGGAGAGGCTACACCTTC,TRBD1,TRBV29-1,.,TRBJ1-2
CATYRDKPYEQYF,TGTGCCACCTACCGGGACAAGCCCTACGAGCAGTACTTC,.,TRBV6-6,few,TRBJ2-7
CASSTGRVYNSPLHF,TGTGCCAGCAGCACCGGGAGGGTTTATAATTCACCCCTCCACTTT,.,TRBV27,once,TRBJ1-6
CASMGPGSYEQYF,TGCGCCAGCATGGGCCCTGGCTCCTACGAGCAGTACTTC,.,TRBV10-1,.,TRBJ2-7
CASSSPSAGGWGYQETQYF,TGTGCCAGCAGCTCCCCCTCAGCGGGGGGGTGGGGGTACCAAGAGACCCAGTACTTC,TRBD2,TRBV11-2,.,TRBJ2-5
CAWSVGSARNSPLHF,TGTGCCTGGAGTGTTGGCAGCGCCCGTAATTCACCCCTCCACTTT,.,TRBV30,.,TRBJ1-6
CASSLGLTETQYF,TGTGCCAGCAGTTTGGGACTGACCGAGACCCAGTACTTC,.,TRBV12-3/TRBV12-4,.,TRBJ2-5
CASSPTGYEQFF,TGTGCCAGCTCCCCCACAGGGTATGAGCAGTTCTTC,.,TRBV18,once,TRBJ2-1
CATRGGLNTGELFF,TGTGCCACACGCGGGGGGTTGAACACCGGGGAGCTGTTTTTT,TRBD2,TRBV28,.,TRBJ2-2
CASRGLAEETQYF,TGTGCCAGCAGGGGACTAGCGGAGGAGACCCAGTACTTC,TRBD2,TRBV7-2,.,TRBJ2-5
CASSQGIKETQYF,TGCGCCAGCAGTCAAGGCATCAAAGAGACCCAGTACTTC,.,TRBV23-1,.,TRBJ2-5
CASSGPGQGNQPQHF,TGTGCCAGCAGTGGACCCGGACAGGGGAATCAGCCCCAGCATTTT,TRBD1,TRBV2,.,TRBJ1-5
CATEGGSLQGEFF,TGTGCCACGGAGGGAGGTTCCTTACAAGGGGAGTTCTTC,.,TRBV10-3,.,TRBJ2-1
CASSLGGTGDSPLHF,TGCGCCAGCAGCTTGGGAGGGACAGGGGATTCACCCCTCCACTTT,TRBD1,TRBV5-1,.,TRBJ1-6
CSVDKLGQIVNEKLFF,TGCAGCGTTGACAAACTAGGACAGATAGTTAATGAAAAACTGTTTTTT,.,TRBV29-1,.,TRBJ1-4
CASTRAGGQTQYF,TGTGCCAGCACCCGAGCGGGAGGTCAGACCCAGTACTTC,TRBD2,TRBV7-9,.,TRBJ2-5
CASSGRLADPYEQYF,TGTGCCAGCAGTGGCAGGTTAGCGGACCCCTACGAGCAGTACTTC,.,TRBV28,.,TRBJ2-7
CASSLVVGGDEQFF,TGCGCCAGCAGCTTGGTGGTAGGGGGCGATGAGCAGTTCTTC,TRBD1,TRBV5-1,once,TRBJ2-1
CASSPGGDTGELFF,TGTGCCAGCAGCCCAGGCGGGGACACCGGGGAGCTGTTTTTT,.,TRBV11-3,.,TRBJ2-2
CASSQRGTEAFF,TGCGCCAGCAGCCAGAGGGGGACTGAAGCTTTCTTT,.,TRBV5-1,.,TRBJ1-1
CASSYRVAGEQYF,TGTGCCAGCAGCTACAGGGTCGCTGGGGAGCAGTACTTC,.,TRBV12-3/TRBV12-4,.,TRBJ2-7